This T cell receptor beta chain stems from a study of blood T cell repertoires in COVID-19. About the research overall: The cDNA or gDNA used as material had been derived from T cells, B-cell-depleted T cells, or PBMCs.

This clone has a handful of counts. Which cohort a participant joined came from the clinical history participants gave. During the 2 weeks before they entered the study, exposed participants had met someone with a PCR-confirmed or clinician-diagnosed COVID-19 case. The CDR3 is 13 residues long. Germline CDR1 reads SGHRS; CDR2 reads YFSETQ. Trimming took off 0 bases at V and 3 bases at J, with 6 bases between the two ends. In the original workflow: It was from reference gene primer amplification that nucleated cell counts were estimated. Profiled with immunoSEQ multiplex PCR; TCRdb holds only in-frame clones, not every one. Clone size and the V and J calls come from that table; the DNA yielded D and trimming. The sample contains more than 350,000 clones, approximately 91% of which appear only once.

What was sequenced was PBMCs or T cells enriched from blood (not recorded which). This chain uses TRBV5-1 with TRBJ1-1; no firm D call. The receptor was derived from a woman in her late teens or twenties who had been exposed to COVID-19. The CDR3 spells CASSLVVDTEAFF. The CDR3, as DNA: TGCGCCAGCAGCTTGGTCGTAGACACTGAAGCTTTCTTT.